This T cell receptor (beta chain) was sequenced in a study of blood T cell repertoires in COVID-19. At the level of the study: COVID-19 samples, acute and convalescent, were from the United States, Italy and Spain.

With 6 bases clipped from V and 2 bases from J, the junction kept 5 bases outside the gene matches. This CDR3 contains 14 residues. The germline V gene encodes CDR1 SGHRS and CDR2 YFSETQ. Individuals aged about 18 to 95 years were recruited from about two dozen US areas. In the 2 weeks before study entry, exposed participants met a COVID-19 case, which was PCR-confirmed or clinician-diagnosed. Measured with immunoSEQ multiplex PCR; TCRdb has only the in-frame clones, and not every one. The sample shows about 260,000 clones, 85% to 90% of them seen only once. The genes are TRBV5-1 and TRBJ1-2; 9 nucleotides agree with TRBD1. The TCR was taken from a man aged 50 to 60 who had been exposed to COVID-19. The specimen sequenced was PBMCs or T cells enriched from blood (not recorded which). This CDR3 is CASNPGQGNYGYTF. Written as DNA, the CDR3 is TGCGCCAGCAACCCGGGACAGGGAAACTATGGCTACACCTTC.